This T cell receptor beta chain was recovered during a study of cytomegalovirus exposure and HLA in healthy donors. V shed 6 bases and J shed 2 bases, with 8 bases lying between them. This CDR3 region has 13 residues. Looked up from germline, CDR1 is SEHNR and CDR2 is FQNEAQ (reference sequence). On this clone: The antigen is undetermined.

Study-wide points: Reports showed the classifier diagnosing cytomegalovirus status with high specificity and sensitivity. Cytomegalovirus association was listed for 164 TCR beta chains.

TCRdb keeps only in-frame clones here, not all; method: immunoSEQ multiplex PCR. The sample has about 73,000 clones; approximately 96% are singletons. The origin of this receptor is a man aged 18 to 29 in good health and CMV-seronegative. V and J are TRBV7-9 and TRBJ1-3; maybe TRBD1 (5 bases). Specimen: PBMCs. Written as DNA, the CDR3 is TGTGCCAGCAGGCCGGGGGCTGGAAACACCATATATTTT. It is translated as CASRPGAGNTIYF.